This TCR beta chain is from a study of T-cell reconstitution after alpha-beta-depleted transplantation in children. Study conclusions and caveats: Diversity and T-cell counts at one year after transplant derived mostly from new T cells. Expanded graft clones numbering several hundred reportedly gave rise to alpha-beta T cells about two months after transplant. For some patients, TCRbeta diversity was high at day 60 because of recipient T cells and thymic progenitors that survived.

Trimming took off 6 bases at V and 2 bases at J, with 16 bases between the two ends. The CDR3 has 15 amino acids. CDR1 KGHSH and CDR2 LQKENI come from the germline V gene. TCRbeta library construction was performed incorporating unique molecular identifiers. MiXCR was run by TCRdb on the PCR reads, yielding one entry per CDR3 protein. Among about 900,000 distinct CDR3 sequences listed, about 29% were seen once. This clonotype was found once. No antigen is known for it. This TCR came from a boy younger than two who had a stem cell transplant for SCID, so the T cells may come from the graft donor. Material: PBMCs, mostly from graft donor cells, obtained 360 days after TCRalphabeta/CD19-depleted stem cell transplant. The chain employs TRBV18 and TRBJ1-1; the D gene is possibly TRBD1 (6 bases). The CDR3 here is CASSSQRGGNTEAFF. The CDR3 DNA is TGTGCCAGCTCCTCCCAAAGGGGGGGAAACACTGAAGCTTTCTTT. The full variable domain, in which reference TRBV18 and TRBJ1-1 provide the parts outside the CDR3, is NAGVMQNPRHLVRRRGQEARLRCSPMKGHSHVYWYRQLPEEGLKFMVYLQKENIIDESGMPKERFSAEFPKEGPSILRIQQVVRGDSAAYFCASSSQRGGNTEAFFGQGTRLTVV.